The 32 T cell receptor beta chains below come from one sample, sequenced in a study of T cell changes during pregnancy in multiple sclerosis. This table comes from immunoSEQ multiplex PCR, and its TCRdb copy is limited to in-frame clones, with some not included. The sample gives around 39,000 clones, approximately 91% of which show up once; under 5% is in the top ten. The source was CD8+ T cells from peripheral blood mononuclear cells, collected in the first trimester of pregnancy. The receptor set was obtained from a female donor with multiple sclerosis, enrolled in a pregnancy study.

The V call is TRBV19, the J call TRBJ2-1; 7 positions match TRBD2. Trimming cost V 5 bases and J 1 base; bases outside gene matches: 2. The length of the CDR3 is 14 residues. Germline V lookup: CDR1 LNHDA, CDR2 SQIVND (reference sequence). The CDR3 region is CASSLGGSYNEQFF. The CDR3 region has the DNA TGTGCCAGTAGTTTGGGGGGGTCCTACAATGAGCAGTTCTTC. Combining the CDR3 with reference TRBV19 and TRBJ2-1 gives the whole variable domain DGGITQSPKYLFRKEGQNVTLSCEQNLNHDAMYWYRQDPGQGLRLIYYSQIVNDFQKGDIAEGYSVSREKKESFPLTVTSAQKNPTAFYLCASSLGGSYNEQFFGPGTRLTVL.

A single count supports this clone. The chain uses TRBV9 and TRBJ2-2; 11 bases match TRBD2. The V segment lost 3 bases and the J segment 5 bases; nucleotides outside the gene matches: 6. Germline CDR1 is SGDLS and CDR2 is YYNGEE. This CDR3 is 16 amino acids long. This chain's CDR3 is CASSGVAGGLTGELFF. The DNA of the CDR3 is TGTGCCAGCAGCGGCGTAGCGGGGGGGCTTACCGGGGAGCTGTTTTTT.

A single count supports this clone. The CDR3 spells CASSPVQGPTHTDTQYF. The DNA of the CDR3 is TGTGCCAGCAGCCCGGTCCAGGGCCCCACACACACAGATACGCAGTATTTT. This chain links TRBV7-2 with TRBJ2-3; perhaps TRBD1 as D (5 bases). CDR1 is SGHTA and CDR2 is FQGNSA in the germline V gene. CDR3 length: 17 amino acids. The germline V and J ends were trimmed by 5 bases and 2 bases, with 20 bases remaining between them.

The rearrangement links TRBV6-5 to TRBJ1-5; D not certain. Per the germline V gene, CDR1 is MNHEY and CDR2 is SVGAGI. Trimming left V 2 bases short and J 3 bases short, with 8 bases between. This CDR3 contains 14 residues. CDR3 sequence (DNA): TGTGCCAGCAGTTACGGAGCCACCAATCAGCCCCAGCATTTT. As protein: CASSYGATNQPQHF.

V usage is TRBV4-3 and J usage is TRBJ2-1; 9 bases are shared with TRBD1. V was pared by 4 bases and J by 4 bases, with 8 bases of the junction left unmatched. Germline V CDR1 and CDR2: LGHNA, YSLEER. The CDR3 spans 16 residues. As DNA, the CDR3 is TGCGCCAGCAGCCGCTCGGACAGGGGACTATACAATGAGCAGTTCTTC. It encodes CASSRSDRGLYNEQFF.

The CDR3 coding sequence is TGTGCCTGGAGGAGACAGGCCTACGAGCAGTACTTC. Translating gives CAWRRQAYEQYF. The chain employs TRBV30 and TRBJ2-7, with D maybe TRBD1 (6 bases). Per germline, CDR1 GTSNPN and CDR2 SVGIG (reference sequence). Trimming cost V 3 bases and J 2 bases, with 8 bases left between them. The CDR3 loop spans 12 amino acids. The full variable domain, with the rest looked up from reference TRBV30 and TRBJ2-7, is SQTIHQWPATLVQPVGSPLSLECTVEGTSNPNLYWYRQAAGRGLQLLFYSVGIGQISSEVPQNLSASRPQDRQFILSSKKLLLSDSGFYLCAWRRQAYEQYFGPGTRLTVT.

The chain joins TRBV5-8 to TRBJ2-7; D perhaps matches TRBD1 (5 bases). In germline, CDR1 is SGHTS, CDR2 YDEGEE. The CDR3 totals 12 residues. V shed 10 bases and J shed 0 bases, with 11 bases lying between them. The CDR3, as DNA: TGTGCCGGAGACAGTTCCTCCTACGAGCAGTACTTC. This encodes CAGDSSSYEQYF.

The rearrangement links TRBV7-6 to TRBJ2-3; 9 bases agree with TRBD2. With V trimmed by 1 base and J by 0 bases, 5 bases remained unmatched. The germline CDR1 and CDR2 sequences are SGHVS and FNYEAQ. This CDR3 comprises 17 residues. The CDR3 region is CASSLVRGGASTDTQYF. The CDR3 nucleotides read TGTGCCAGCAGCTTAGTGCGGGGGGGTGCTAGCACAGATACGCAGTATTTT.

This clone rates as medium-sized. The rearrangement joins TRBV6-4 to TRBJ2-3; 9 nucleotides align to TRBD2. The CDR3 covers 15 residues. Trimming at V came to 3 bases and at J to 2 bases, leaving 3 bases not matched to a gene. Germline V lookup: CDR1 MRHNA, CDR2 SNTAGT. Written as DNA, the CDR3 is TGTGCCAGCAGTGAGGCTAGCGGGACCACAGATACGCAGTATTTT. It codes for CASSEASGTTDTQYF.

CDR3 in amino acids: CASSTDTNTEAFF. The CDR3 nucleotides are TGTGCCAGCAGTACGGACACGAACACTGAAGCTTTCTTT. This chain links TRBV6-1 with TRBJ1-1, with D perhaps matching TRBD1 (5 bases). V gave up 5 bases and J gave up 1 base, with 8 bases separating them. The length of the CDR3 is 13 residues. CDR1 and CDR2 (germline): MNHNS, SASEGT.

The rearrangement uses TRBV4-3 and TRBJ2-1; TRBD2 matches at 8 bases. The CDR3 is 12 amino acids. The germline gives CDR1 LGHNA, CDR2 YSLEER. J lost 10 bases, V lost 5 bases, and 4 bases had no gene match. The CDR3 bases are TGCGCCAGCAGCAGGACGGGGGGGGAGCAGTTCTTC. Encoded protein: CASSRTGGEQFF.

V gene TRBV2 combines with J gene TRBJ2-5; 10 bases are a match to TRBD1. The CDR3 has 15 amino acids. Germline V gene lookup returns CDR1 SNHLY and CDR2 FYNNEI. Trimming removed 5 bases from V and 5 bases from J; junction bases left unmatched: 8. CDR3 coding DNA: TGTGCCAGCAGTCCGACGACAGGGGGCGAGGAGACCCAGTACTTC. As protein: CASSPTTGGEETQYF. The full variable domain, in which reference TRBV2 and TRBJ2-5 provide the parts outside the CDR3, is EPEVTQTPSHQVTQMGQEVILRCVPISNHLYFYWYRQILGQKVEFLVSFYNNEISEKSEIFDDQFSVERPDGSNFTLKIRSTKLEDSAMYFCASSPTTGGEETQYFGPGTRLLVL.

The chain employs TRBV19 and TRBJ1-4; D possibly corresponds to TRBD1 (6 bases). V shed 2 bases and J shed 3 bases, with 13 bases lying between them. This CDR3 comprises 16 residues. Germline V gene lookup returns CDR1 LNHDA and CDR2 SQIVND (reference sequence). The CDR3 protein is CASSICRGASNEKLFF. As DNA, the CDR3 is TGTGCCAGTAGTATATGTCGGGGGGCGTCTAATGAAAAACTGTTTTTT.

The chain couples TRBV5-1 to TRBJ2-7; 11 bases line up with TRBD1. Germline CDR1 and CDR2: SGHRS and YFSETQ. J gave up 3 bases and V 2 bases, and 7 bases lay outside the gene matches. The CDR3 covers 16 residues. Here the CDR3 reads CASSFTGTGGGYEQYF. The CDR3 DNA reads TGCGCCAGCAGCTTCACAGGGACAGGGGGAGGCTACGAGCAGTACTTC.

The gene calls are TRBV6-1 and TRBJ1-3, with D hard to call. CDR1 and CDR2 (germline): MNHNS, SASEGT. Trimming cost V 8 bases and J 2 bases, with 10 bases left between them. The CDR3 runs 13 residues. This CDR3 is CASQASPGNTIYF. CDR3 sequence (DNA): TGTGCCAGCCAGGCATCTCCTGGAAACACCATATATTTT.

This clone was counted between two and nine times. This rearrangement joins TRBV2 to TRBJ1-1; TRBD1 matches at 7 bases. The CDR3 runs 14 residues. V lost 6 bases to trimming and J lost 6 bases; unmatched junction nucleotides: 10. Germline CDR1 SNHLY, CDR2 FYNNEI. In DNA form, the CDR3 reads TGTGCCAGCAGCGCAGACAGGGACCCCCCTGAAGCTTTCTTT. Translating it yields CASSADRDPPEAFF.

This chain links TRBV6-1 with TRBJ2-1, with a possible D match to TRBD2 (6 bases). The CDR3 loop spans 15 amino acids. V dropped 2 bases and J dropped 6 bases, with 14 bases sitting between them. The germline V gene has CDR1 MNHNS and CDR2 SASEGT. CDR3 sequence: CASSELALVGNEQFF. CDR3 coding DNA: TGTGCCAGCAGTGAACTAGCGTTGGTCGGCAATGAGCAGTTCTTC.

The chain recombines TRBV7-8 with TRBJ1-4; a weak D match, TRBD1 (5 bases). The length of the CDR3 is 14 residues. Germline assignment: CDR1 SGHVS and CDR2 FQNEAQ. Trimming stripped 5 bases from V and 7 bases from J, with 14 bases between. The CDR3 DNA reads as TGTGCCAGCAGCCCTCGGGGGGTTTTTGAAAAACTGTTTTTT. Amino acid sequence: CASSPRGVFEKLFF. Combining the CDR3 with reference TRBV7-8 and TRBJ1-4 gives the whole variable domain GAGVSQSPRYKVAKRGQDVALRCDPISGHVSLFWYQQALGQGPEFLTYFQNEAQLDKSGLPSDRFFAERPEGSVSTLKIQRTQQEDSAVYLCASSPRGVFEKLFFGSGTQLSVL.

The genes are TRBV15 and TRBJ2-2, with 7 nucleotides matching TRBD2. The CDR3 totals 15 residues. CDR1 is LNHNV and CDR2 is YYDKDF in the germline V gene (reference sequence). V dropped 4 bases and J dropped 7; count of bases not matched to a gene: 9. The CDR3 DNA sequence: TGTGCCACCAGCACCAAAGGACTAGTGGGCGGGGAGCTGTTTTTT. Protein: CATSTKGLVGGELFF.

The V call is TRBV19, the J call TRBJ1-2; D is ambiguous. V was clipped by 5 bases and J by 6 bases, with 7 bases between them. Germline assignment: CDR1 LNHDA and CDR2 SQIVND (reference sequence). There are 11 residues in the CDR3. The CDR3 nucleotides are TGTGCCAGTAGTGTGCGGGATGGCTACACCTTC. It codes for CASSVRDGYTF. Supplemented by reference TRBV19 and TRBJ1-2, the full variable domain reads DGGITQSPKYLFRKEGQNVTLSCEQNLNHDAMYWYRQDPGQGLRLIYYSQIVNDFQKGDIAEGYSVSREKKESFPLTVTSAQKNPTAFYLCASSVRDGYTFGSGTRLTVV.

The rearrangement links TRBV2 to TRBJ1-3; a possible D gene is TRBD1 (5 bases). Trimming pared 4 bases from V and 0 bases from J, leaving 13 bases between. Per germline, CDR1 SNHLY and CDR2 FYNNEI. This CDR3 region has 16 residues. The CDR3 sequence: CASSGPRAVSGNTIYF. DNA of the CDR3: TGTGCCAGCAGTGGACCCAGGGCCGTCTCTGGAAACACCATATATTTT.

The chain recombines TRBV7-3 with TRBJ2-1, with TRBD2 matching 8 bases. This CDR3 has 16 residues. Per germline, CDR1 SGHTA and CDR2 FQGTGA. J was trimmed by 7 bases and V by 2 bases; bases with no gene match: 10. CDR3 sequence (DNA): TGTGCCAGCAGCTTAGCGGGGGGTCCCTCCTTTAATGAGCAGTTCTTC. It yields the protein CASSLAGGPSFNEQFF.

This sequence joins TRBV7-9 and TRBJ1-2; maybe TRBD1 (5 bases). The V end lost 8 bases, the J end lost 4 bases, and 20 bases lay between the germline ends. The CDR3 contains 15 residues. Germline-derived CDR1 and CDR2 are SEHNR and FQNEAQ (reference sequence). The CDR3 DNA follows: TGTGCCAGCTACGCTCTGTCCCGGGGGATCTATGGCTACACCTTC. It codes for CASYALSRGIYGYTF. Complete variable domain (other parts from reference TRBV7-9 and TRBJ1-2): DTGVSQNPRHKITKRGQNVTFRCDPISEHNRLYWYRQTLGQGPEFLTYFQNEAQLEKSRLLSDRFSAERPKGSFSTLEIQRTEQGDSAMYLCASYALSRGIYGYTFGSGTRLTVV.

This chain's CDR3 is CASSPGGSYGYTF. CDR3 bases: TGTGCCAGCAGCCCGGGGGGGAGCTATGGCTACACCTTC. The chain recombines TRBV9 with TRBJ1-2, with a tentative D call TRBD1 (5 bases). Germline loops: CDR1 SGDLS, CDR2 YYNGEE. The length of the CDR3 is 13 residues. Trimming pared 4 bases from V and 4 bases from J, leaving 11 bases between.

The chain couples TRBV2 to TRBJ2-7; TRBD1 matches at 9 bases. The V segment lost 1 base and the J segment 3 bases; nucleotides outside the gene matches: 10. CDR3 length: 17 amino acids. Looked up from germline, CDR1 is SNHLY and CDR2 is FYNNEI. The CDR3 reads CASSEDRPGTGIYEQYF. DNA of the CDR3: TGTGCCAGCAGTGAAGATAGGCCCGGGACAGGGATCTACGAGCAGTACTTC.

The chain recombines TRBV18 with TRBJ2-1; 8 bases map to TRBD2. There are 14 residues in the CDR3. The J segment lost 5 bases and the V segment lost 3 bases, leaving 3 bases of the junction unmatched. CDR1 and CDR2 (germline): KGHSH, LQKENI. The CDR3 here is CASSPGTRHNEQFF. The CDR3 nucleotides are TGTGCCAGCTCACCCGGGACTAGGCACAATGAGCAGTTCTTC.

V is TRBV5-1 and J is TRBJ1-4; the D is unclear. V dropped 2 bases and J dropped 3 bases, with 8 bases sitting between them. The CDR3 length is 14 residues. Germline V lookup: CDR1 SGHRS, CDR2 YFSETQ. The CDR3 sequence: CASSFEDPNEKLFF. The CDR3 DNA follows: TGCGCCAGCAGCTTCGAGGATCCTAATGAAAAACTGTTTTTT.

V is TRBV6-6 and J is TRBJ1-2; D remains ambiguous. V gave up 0 bases and J gave up 6 bases, with 8 bases separating them. Germline lookup yields CDR1 MNHNY and CDR2 SVGAGI (reference sequence). The CDR3 runs 13 residues. CDR3 DNA: TGTGCCAGCAGTTACTCGGGCTACGATGGCTACACCTTC. It codes for CASSYSGYDGYTF.

The chain recombines TRBV27 with TRBJ1-4; D uncertain. CDR1 and CDR2 (germline): MNHEY, SMNVEV (reference sequence). The V end lost 5 bases, the J end lost 7 bases, and 8 bases lay between the germline ends. The CDR3 runs to 12 residues. For the CDR3, the DNA is TGTGCCAGCAGTAACGGGGTTGAAAAACTGTTTTTT. It codes for CASSNGVEKLFF.

The genes are TRBV19 and TRBJ2-3; 8 bases fit TRBD2. The CDR3 loop spans 16 amino acids. Germline CDR1 and CDR2: LNHDA and SQIVND (reference sequence). Losses at the gene ends were 7 bases for V and 5 bases for J; bases not matched to a gene: 14. CDR3 sequence reads: CASTREGLGAGDTQYF. The DNA of the CDR3 is TGTGCCAGTACCAGAGAGGGACTAGGCGCGGGAGATACGCAGTATTTT.

This clone showed up just once. The V and J genes are TRBV27 and TRBJ2-1, with D perhaps TRBD1 (6 bases). Trimming cost V 6 bases and J 2 bases, with 17 bases left between them. CDR1 and CDR2 from the germline V gene are MNHEY and SMNVEV (reference sequence). The CDR3 has 16 residues. The CDR3 DNA reads TGTGCCAGCAGCTACCTGGGCAGGGGCCCCTACAATGAGCAGTTCTTC. Its translation is CASSYLGRGPYNEQFF.

V usage is TRBV9 and J usage is TRBJ1-3, with TRBD1 matching 7 bases. The ends lost 4 bases at V and 2 bases at J; junction bases unmatched: 3. The length of the CDR3 is 14 residues. CDR1 and CDR2 from the germline V gene are SGDLS and YYNGEE. CDR3 amino acids: CASSLGTAGNTIYF. The DNA for the CDR3 is TGTGCCAGCAGCCTCGGGACAGCTGGAAACACCATATATTTT.